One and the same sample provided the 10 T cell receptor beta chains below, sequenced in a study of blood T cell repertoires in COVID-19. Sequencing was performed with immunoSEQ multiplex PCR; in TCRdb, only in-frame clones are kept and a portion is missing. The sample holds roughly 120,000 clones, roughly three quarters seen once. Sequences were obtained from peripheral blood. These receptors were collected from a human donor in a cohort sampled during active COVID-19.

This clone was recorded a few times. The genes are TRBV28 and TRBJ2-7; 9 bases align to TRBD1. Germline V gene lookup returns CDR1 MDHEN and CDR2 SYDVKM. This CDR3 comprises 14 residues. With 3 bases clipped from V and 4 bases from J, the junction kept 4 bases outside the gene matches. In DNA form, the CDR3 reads TGTGCCAGCAGTTTCCGGGACAGGGAGTACGAGCAGTACTTC. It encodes CASSFRDREYEQYF.

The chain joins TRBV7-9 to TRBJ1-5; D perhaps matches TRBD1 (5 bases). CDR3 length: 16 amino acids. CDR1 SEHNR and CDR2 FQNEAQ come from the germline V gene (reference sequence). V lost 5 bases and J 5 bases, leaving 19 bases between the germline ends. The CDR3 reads CASSPSLGRGDQPQHF. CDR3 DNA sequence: TGTGCCAGCAGCCCATCCTTGGGGAGGGGCGATCAGCCCCAGCATTTT. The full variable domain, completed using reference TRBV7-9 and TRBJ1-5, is DTGVSQNPRHKITKRGQNVTFRCDPISEHNRLYWYRQTLGQGPEFLTYFQNEAQLEKSRLLSDRFSAERPKGSFSTLEIQRTEQGDSAMYLCASSPSLGRGDQPQHFGDGTRLSIL.

CDR3 loop: CASSLVGSGGQETQYF. The CDR3 coding sequence is TGTGCCAGCAGCTTAGTCGGTAGCGGGGGCCAAGAGACCCAGTACTTC. This chain joins TRBV11-2 and TRBJ2-5; 9 bases align to TRBD2. The V segment lost 1 base and the J segment 1 base; nucleotides outside the gene matches: 4. CDR1 and CDR2 from the germline V gene are SGHAT and FQNNGV. The CDR3 is 16 amino acids.

The CDR3 sequence is CASSYQGGNQPQHF. CDR3 nucleotides: TGTGCCAGCAGTTATCAGGGTGGCAATCAGCCCCAGCATTTT. This chain connects TRBV6-5 to TRBJ1-5; D is possibly TRBD1 (5 bases). Germline CDR1 is MNHEY and CDR2 is SVGAGI. V lost 3 bases, J lost 2 bases, and 8 bases lay in between. The CDR3 has 14 amino acids.

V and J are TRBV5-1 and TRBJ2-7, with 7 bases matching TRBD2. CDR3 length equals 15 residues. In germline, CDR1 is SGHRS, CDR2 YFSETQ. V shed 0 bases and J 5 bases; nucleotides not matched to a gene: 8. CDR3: CASSLEGTTTNEQYF. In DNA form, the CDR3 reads TGCGCCAGCAGCTTGGAAGGGACTACCACTAACGAGCAGTACTTC.

The CDR3 here is CASSYGRVPGTIGELFF. CDR3 sequence (DNA): TGCGCCAGCAGCTATGGGAGGGTACCTGGAACTATCGGGGAGCTGTTTTTT. The chain uses TRBV5-1 and TRBJ2-2; 7 bases fit TRBD2. CDR3 size: 17 residues. V lost 3 bases to trimming and J lost 7 bases; unmatched junction nucleotides: 15. CDR1 and CDR2 (germline): SGHRS, YFSETQ.

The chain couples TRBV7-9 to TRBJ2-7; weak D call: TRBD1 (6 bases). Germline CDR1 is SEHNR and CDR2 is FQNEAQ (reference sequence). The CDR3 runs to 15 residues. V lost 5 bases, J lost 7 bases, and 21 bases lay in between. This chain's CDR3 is CASSPFVGAVVEQYF. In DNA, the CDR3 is TGTGCCAGCAGCCCGTTCGTGGGGGCTGTAGTAGAGCAGTACTTC.

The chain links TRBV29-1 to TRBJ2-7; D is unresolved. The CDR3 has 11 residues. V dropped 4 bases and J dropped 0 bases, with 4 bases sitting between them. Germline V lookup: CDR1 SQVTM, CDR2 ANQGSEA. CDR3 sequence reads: CSVVGSYEQYF. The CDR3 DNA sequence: TGCAGCGTTGTCGGCTCCTACGAGCAGTACTTC.

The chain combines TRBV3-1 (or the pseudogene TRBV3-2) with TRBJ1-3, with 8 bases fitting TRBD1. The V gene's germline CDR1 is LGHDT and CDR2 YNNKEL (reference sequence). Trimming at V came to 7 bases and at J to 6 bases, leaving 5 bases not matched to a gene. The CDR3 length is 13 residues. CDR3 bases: TGTGCCAGCATGGGACAGGTCCAAAACACCATATATTTT. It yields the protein CASMGQVQNTIYF.

The CDR3 loop reads CASSELTGFSMETQYF. As DNA, the CDR3 is TGTGCCAGCAGTGAATTAACCGGGTTCTCAATGGAGACCCAGTACTTC. The chain is built from TRBV2 and TRBJ2-5; D remains unclear. Trimming stripped 2 bases from V and 5 bases from J, with 18 bases between. Per germline, CDR1 SNHLY and CDR2 FYNNEI. This CDR3 has 16 residues.